This T cell receptor (beta chain) comes out of a study of T cell changes during pregnancy in multiple sclerosis. Germline V CDR1 and CDR2: LNHDA, SQIVND (reference sequence). The CDR3 totals 14 residues. Trimming shortened V by 4 bases and J by 1 base, and 8 bases separated the two germline ends. Only in-frame clones appear in the TCRdb table, and some are missing; sequencing was by immunoSEQ multiplex PCR. Here the sample spans more than 55,000 clones, less than 95% being singletons. The clonotype originates from a female donor in good health, enrolled as a control in a pregnancy study. Here the sequenced sample was peripheral blood, taken in the third trimester of pregnancy. The gene calls are TRBV19 and TRBJ2-1, with a possible D match to TRBD2 (5 bases). CDR3: CASSSGLSYNEQFF. As DNA, the CDR3 is TGTGCCAGTAGTAGCGGGTTATCCTACAATGAGCAGTTCTTC.